Listed below are T cell receptor beta chains from one sample, sequenced in a study of T cell repertoires in ileal Crohn's disease. The table came from immunoSEQ multiplex PCR; TCRdb's copy has only in-frame clones and leaves some out. The data hold 5,400 or so clones, with around 80% observed a single time. Input material: ileal tissue. Source of these receptors: an adult with Crohn's disease. Both conserved end residues are part of each CDR3. A D gene is named only where the DNA matches it firmly. Rows may omit the clone size; those that give it use once, few, many or a size class.

V gene: TRBV5-4
J gene: TRBJ2-1
D gene: -
clone size: -
CDR3 protein: CASSLDLGTNEQFF
CDR3 DNA: TGTGCCAGCAGCTTGGATCTCGGTACAAATGAGCAGTTCTTC

V gene: TRBV30
J gene: TRBJ2-7
D gene: -
clone size: -
CDR3 protein: CAWSVLSYEQYF
CDR3 DNA: TGTGCCTGGAGTGTACTAAGCTACGAGCAGTACTTC

V gene: TRBV11-3
J gene: TRBJ2-2
D gene: TRBD2
clone size: -
CDR3 protein: CASSLSPGGLTGELFF
CDR3 DNA: TGTGCCAGCAGCTTATCTCCGGGAGGGCTTACCGGGGAGCTGTTTTTT

V gene: TRBV5-4
J gene: TRBJ2-5
D gene: -
clone size: -
CDR3 protein: CASSNRGFRETQYF
CDR3 DNA: TGTGCCAGCAGCAATCGGGGGTTCCGGGAGACCCAGTACTTC

V gene: TRBV9
J gene: TRBJ2-6
D gene: -
clone size: -
CDR3 protein: CASSVQGLGANVLTF
CDR3 DNA: TGTGCCAGCAGCGTACAAGGGCTTGGGGCCAACGTCCTGACTTTC

V gene: TRBV2
J gene: TRBJ2-2
D gene: -
clone size: -
CDR3 protein: CASSVGGSNTGELFF
CDR3 DNA: TGTGCCAGCAGTGTGGGGGGATCGAACACCGGGGAGCTGTTTTTT

V gene: TRBV28
J gene: TRBJ2-7
D gene: TRBD2
clone size: -
CDR3 protein: CASSWPPGTSEPYEQYF
CDR3 DNA: TGTGCCAGCAGTTGGCCCCCCGGGACTAGCGAACCCTACGAGCAGTACTTC

V gene: TRBV28
J gene: TRBJ2-7
D gene: TRBD1
clone size: -
CDR3 protein: CASSVLDRTGFEQYF
CDR3 DNA: TGTGCCAGCAGTGTACTAGATCGGACAGGGTTCGAGCAGTACTTC

V gene: TRBV11-2
J gene: TRBJ2-1
D gene: -
clone size: once
CDR3 protein: CASSLGTYNEQFF
CDR3 DNA: TGTGCCAGCAGCTTAGGGACTTACAATGAGCAGTTCTTC

V gene: TRBV7-2
J gene: TRBJ2-5
D gene: -
clone size: -
CDR3 protein: CASSLGTRETQYF
CDR3 DNA: TGTGCCAGCAGCTTGGGGACTCGAGAGACCCAGTACTTC

V gene: TRBV5-1
J gene: TRBJ2-7
D gene: -
clone size: few
CDR3 protein: CASSLGLEGEQYF
CDR3 DNA: TGCGCCAGCAGCTTGGGTCTCGAGGGCGAGCAGTACTTC

V gene: TRBV6-1
J gene: TRBJ2-1
D gene: TRBD2
clone size: -
CDR3 protein: CASRTSGMYNEQFF
CDR3 DNA: TGTGCCAGCAGAACTAGCGGCATGTACAATGAGCAGTTCTTC

V gene: TRBV30
J gene: TRBJ1-1
D gene: TRBD1
clone size: -
CDR3 protein: CAWSGILQGGEAFF
CDR3 DNA: TGTGCCTGGAGTGGCATCCTCCAGGGGGGAGAAGCTTTCTTT

V gene: TRBV6-6
J gene: TRBJ1-3
D gene: TRBD1
clone size: once
CDR3 protein: CASSFDRGGNTIYF
CDR3 DNA: TGTGCCAGCAGTTTTGACAGGGGGGGAAACACCATATATTTT

V gene: TRBV6-6
J gene: TRBJ2-7
D gene: -
clone size: -
CDR3 protein: CASSTRVVSYEQYF
CDR3 DNA: TGTGCCAGCAGTACCCGGGTGGTCTCCTACGAGCAGTACTTC

V gene: TRBV6-1
J gene: TRBJ1-1
D gene: -
clone size: -
CDR3 protein: CASTGVGVPNTEAFF
CDR3 DNA: TGTGCCAGCACCGGGGTAGGGGTTCCGAACACTGAAGCTTTCTTT

V gene: TRBV2
J gene: TRBJ1-1
D gene: -
clone size: -
CDR3 protein: CASKQGWTEAFF
CDR3 DNA: TGTGCCAGCAAGCAGGGATGGACTGAAGCTTTCTTT

V gene: TRBV6-4
J gene: TRBJ2-1
D gene: -
clone size: -
CDR3 protein: CASSESFRNEQFF
CDR3 DNA: TGTGCCAGCAGTGAATCCTTTCGGAATGAGCAGTTCTTC

V gene: TRBV29-1
J gene: TRBJ2-7
D gene: -
clone size: -
CDR3 protein: CSVVGRSSSYEQYF
CDR3 DNA: TGCAGCGTTGTAGGACGGTCGAGCTCCTACGAGCAGTACTTC

V gene: TRBV4-3
J gene: TRBJ2-5
D gene: -
clone size: few
CDR3 protein: CASSQVPGETQYF
CDR3 DNA: TGCGCCAGCAGCCAAGTTCCGGGAGAGACCCAGTACTTC

V gene: TRBV18
J gene: TRBJ2-2
D gene: -
clone size: -
CDR3 protein: CASSPRSDTGELFF
CDR3 DNA: TGTGCCAGCTCACCACGGTCAGACACCGGGGAGCTGTTTTTT

V gene: TRBV5-4
J gene: TRBJ2-2
D gene: -
clone size: -
CDR3 protein: CASRPDSNTGELFF
CDR3 DNA: TGTGCCAGCAGACCGGACTCGAACACCGGGGAGCTGTTTTTT

V gene: TRBV27
J gene: TRBJ2-5
D gene: TRBD2
clone size: few
CDR3 protein: CASRGGAGGTQYF
CDR3 DNA: TGTGCCAGCAGGGGAGGGGCGGGAGGGACCCAGTACTTC

V gene: TRBV19
J gene: TRBJ2-1
D gene: -
clone size: -
CDR3 protein: CASSIDLDSLNEQFF
CDR3 DNA: TGTGCCAGTAGTATAGATCTCGACAGCCTCAATGAGCAGTTCTTC

V gene: TRBV2
J gene: TRBJ2-6
D gene: -
clone size: -
CDR3 protein: CASSEYGNPGANVLTF
CDR3 DNA: TGTGCCAGCAGTGAATATGGAAATCCTGGGGCCAACGTCCTGACTTTC

V gene: TRBV7-9
J gene: TRBJ2-2
D gene: -
clone size: few
CDR3 protein: CANQGPFTGELFF
CDR3 DNA: TGTGCCAACCAGGGTCCGTTCACCGGGGAGCTGTTTTTT

V gene: TRBV19
J gene: TRBJ1-2
D gene: -
clone size: -
CDR3 protein: CASSIDTNYGYTF
CDR3 DNA: TGTGCCAGTAGTATAGATACGAACTATGGCTACACCTTC

V gene: TRBV5-4
J gene: TRBJ1-4
D gene: TRBD1
clone size: -
CDR3 protein: CASSLGTGGTNEKLFF
CDR3 DNA: TGTGCCAGCAGCCTTGGCACAGGGGGAACTAATGAAAAACTGTTTTTT

V gene: TRBV5-4
J gene: TRBJ2-2
D gene: -
clone size: once
CDR3 protein: CASSWGTPTGELFF
CDR3 DNA: TGTGCCAGCAGCTGGGGGACGCCCACCGGGGAGCTGTTTTTT

V gene: TRBV6-5
J gene: TRBJ2-7
D gene: TRBD2
clone size: few
CDR3 protein: CASSVTSRYEQYF
CDR3 DNA: TGTGCCAGCAGCGTGACTAGCCGCTACGAGCAGTACTTC

V gene: TRBV12-5
J gene: TRBJ2-3
D gene: TRBD2
clone size: -
CDR3 protein: CASGSLTSGRPSTDTQYF
CDR3 DNA: TGTGCTAGTGGTTCATTGACTAGCGGGCGACCTAGCACAGATACGCAGTATTTT

V gene: TRBV19
J gene: TRBJ1-4
D gene: TRBD1
clone size: -
CDR3 protein: CATRGQILGSNEKLFF
CDR3 DNA: TGTGCCACACGGGGACAGATCCTAGGGAGCAATGAAAAACTGTTTTTT

V gene: TRBV6-5
J gene: TRBJ1-2
D gene: TRBD1
clone size: -
CDR3 protein: CASSYDQGAEGYTF
CDR3 DNA: TGTGCCAGCAGTTACGATCAGGGGGCGGAAGGCTACACCTTC

V gene: TRBV19
J gene: TRBJ2-2
D gene: TRBD1
clone size: -
CDR3 protein: CASLDRGFTGELFF
CDR3 DNA: TGTGCCAGTTTGGACAGGGGGTTCACCGGGGAGCTGTTTTTT

V gene: TRBV6-5
J gene: TRBJ2-1
D gene: -
clone size: -
CDR3 protein: CASSYSGTINEQFF
CDR3 DNA: TGTGCCAGCAGTTATTCCGGGACAATTAATGAGCAGTTCTTC

V gene: TRBV7-9
J gene: TRBJ1-5
D gene: -
clone size: -
CDR3 protein: CASSLAGGNQPQHF
CDR3 DNA: TGTGCCAGCAGCTTAGCGGGTGGGAATCAGCCCCAGCATTTT

V gene: TRBV30
J gene: TRBJ2-7
D gene: TRBD2
clone size: -
CDR3 protein: CAYQSGGASYEQYF
CDR3 DNA: TGTGCCTACCAAAGCGGGGGGGCCTCCTACGAGCAGTACTTC

V gene: TRBV2
J gene: TRBJ2-1
D gene: TRBD2
clone size: -
CDR3 protein: CASRDTPGLAQFF
CDR3 DNA: TGTGCCAGCAGAGATACTCCGGGACTAGCTCAATTCTTC

V gene: TRBV30
J gene: TRBJ1-2
D gene: -
clone size: -
CDR3 protein: CAWTISQNYGYTF
CDR3 DNA: TGTGCCTGGACCATATCACAAAACTATGGCTACACCTTC

V gene: TRBV29-1
J gene: TRBJ1-1
D gene: -
clone size: once
CDR3 protein: CSVGRGTEAFF
CDR3 DNA: TGCAGCGTTGGAAGGGGCACTGAAGCTTTCTTT

V gene: TRBV9
J gene: TRBJ1-6
D gene: TRBD1
clone size: -
CDR3 protein: CASSARDRVNSPLHF
CDR3 DNA: TGTGCCAGCAGCGCCCGGGACAGGGTCAATTCACCCCTCCACTTT

V gene: TRBV6-1
J gene: TRBJ1-1
D gene: -
clone size: once
CDR3 protein: CASEWFTEAFF
CDR3 DNA: TGTGCCAGCGAATGGTTCACTGAAGCTTTCTTT

V gene: TRBV6-1
J gene: TRBJ1-5
D gene: TRBD1
clone size: -
CDR3 protein: CASRRQGGSQPQHF
CDR3 DNA: TGTGCCAGCAGAAGACAGGGGGGAAGTCAGCCCCAGCATTTT

V gene: TRBV19
J gene: TRBJ1-1
D gene: -
clone size: -
CDR3 protein: CASFNPGVGTEAFF
CDR3 DNA: TGTGCCAGTTTTAACCCGGGTGTCGGGACTGAAGCTTTCTTT

V gene: TRBV11-2
J gene: TRBJ2-3
D gene: -
clone size: -
CDR3 protein: CASSLRLGSDTQYF
CDR3 DNA: TGTGCCAGCAGCTTACGTTTGGGTTCAGATACGCAGTATTTT

V gene: TRBV28
J gene: TRBJ1-2
D gene: -
clone size: few
CDR3 protein: CASSREDGYTF
CDR3 DNA: TGTGCCAGCAGTCGTGAGGACGGCTACACCTTC

V gene: TRBV11-1
J gene: TRBJ2-7
D gene: TRBD1
clone size: -
CDR3 protein: CASSLMGATGAAYEQYF
CDR3 DNA: TGTGCCAGCAGCTTAATGGGGGCTACAGGGGCGGCCTACGAGCAGTACTTC

V gene: TRBV11-3
J gene: TRBJ2-1
D gene: TRBD1
clone size: -
CDR3 protein: CASSPSGTAYEQFF
CDR3 DNA: TGTGCCAGCAGCCCATCAGGGACAGCCTATGAGCAGTTCTTC

V gene: TRBV9
J gene: TRBJ1-4
D gene: TRBD1
clone size: -
CDR3 protein: CASSVGQGGEKLFF
CDR3 DNA: TGTGCCAGCAGCGTAGGACAGGGGGGTGAAAAACTGTTTTTT